Given below is one T cell receptor beta chain in context. The sample is drawn from a study of cytotoxic CD8 clonotypes in ibrutinib-treated CLL. Measured with immunoSEQ multiplex PCR; TCRdb has only the in-frame clones, and not every one. The data contain about 130,000 clones, approximately 85% of them seen just once; the ten biggest clones take up around 2%. The clonotype was recovered from a human donor with chronic lymphocytic leukemia. The sequenced sample was PBMCs, obtained after 24 months of ibrutinib treatment.

CDR3: CASSMIGAGGREQYF. CDR3 DNA: TGTGCCAGTAGTATGATAGGAGCGGGAGGTCGCGAGCAGTACTTC. The rearrangement joins TRBV19 to TRBJ2-7, with 9 bases matching TRBD2. The V segment lost 3 bases and the J segment 6 bases; nucleotides outside the gene matches: 9. Germline V gene lookup returns CDR1 LNHDA and CDR2 SQIVND (reference sequence). This CDR3 comprises 15 residues.